Following are 31 T cell receptor beta chains from one sample sequenced in a study of CD4 T cells in relation to SARS-CoV-2 and coronaviruses. No antigen has been assigned to these receptors. Generated by immunoSEQ multiplex PCR, the TCRdb table keeps only in-frame clones and is missing some. The table records roughly 30,000 clones, about 70% of them present only once. Before the COVID-19 pandemic, during about 2011-2019, CD4+ T cells were taken from unexposed donors. Isolation of CD4+ T cells took place after about 9 days in culture. Sequenced material: CD4+ T cells from PBMCs, cultured in vitro. The source is a human donor in good health.

The count of this clone is one. The gene calls are TRBV19 and TRBJ1-4; a weak D match, TRBD1 (5 bases). Germline CDR1 is LNHDA and CDR2 is SQIVND (reference sequence). This CDR3 is built from 13 residues. Trimming removed 6 bases from V and 8 bases from J, with 13 bases in between. CDR3 region: CASRKGREEKLFF. The CDR3 region has the DNA TGTGCCAGTAGAAAGGGGCGCGAGGAAAAACTGTTTTTT.

The J gene is TRBJ1-1, the V gene TRBV3-1 (or the pseudogene TRBV3-2); D is ambiguous. There are 15 residues in the CDR3. With 1 base removed from V and 0 bases from J, the gap between germline ends came to 9 bases. Per the germline V gene, CDR1 is LGHDT and CDR2 is YNNKEL (reference sequence). The CDR3 sequence is CASSQGGGVNTEAFF. For the CDR3, the DNA is TGTGCCAGCAGCCAAGGGGGTGGGGTGAACACTGAAGCTTTCTTT.

The V gene is TRBV29-1, the J gene TRBJ2-1; D gene uncertain. Germline values: CDR1 SQVTM, CDR2 ANQGSEA. CDR3 length: 15 residues. The ends were cut back, 7 bases at V and 2 bases at J, with 18 bases in the middle. CDR3 nucleotide sequence: TGCAGCGCCGCTGGGCGCCTACGGACCTACAATGAGCAGTTCTTC. Translating gives CSAAGRLRTYNEQFF.

The sample holds one count of this clone. This rearrangement joins TRBV27 to TRBJ1-2; 8 bases agree with TRBD1. Per germline, CDR1 MNHEY and CDR2 SMNVEV (reference sequence). The CDR3 sequence is 16 residues long. V dropped 6 bases and J dropped 7; count of bases not matched to a gene: 16. CDR3 nucleotides: TGTGCCAGCAGATCCGGGACAGGTGAATGGTTTCGTGGCTACACCTTC. Translation: CASRSGTGEWFRGYTF.

In its sample, this clone was seen once. The chain joins TRBV11-2 to TRBJ2-2; 11 nucleotides match TRBD2. The CDR3 is 16 amino acids. Germline CDR1 reads SGHAT; CDR2 reads FQNNGV. The V segment lost 6 bases and the J segment 2 bases; nucleotides outside the gene matches: 5. CDR3 sequence: CASSSSGRLNTGELFF. The CDR3 nucleotides are TGTGCCAGCAGTTCTAGCGGGAGGCTTAACACCGGGGAGCTGTTTTTT.

V is TRBV11-2 and J is TRBJ2-2; D is uncertain. V shed 0 bases and J shed 11 bases, with 10 bases lying between them. The germline gives CDR1 SGHAT, CDR2 FQNNGV. The CDR3 is 13 amino acids. The CDR3 nucleotides are TGTGCCAGCAGCTTAGATCTTCCCCCAGAGCTGTTTTTT. Translated, it gives CASSLDLPPELFF.

This chain connects TRBV12-3 or TRBV12-4 to TRBJ2-5; D ambiguous. The V end lost 3 bases, the J end lost 5 bases, and 4 bases lay between the germline ends. The CDR3 consists of 11 residues. CDR3 coding DNA: TGTGCCAGCAGTTTCTATGAGACCCAGTACTTC. As protein: CASSFYETQYF.

The chain couples TRBV18 to TRBJ2-7; 11 nucleotides align to TRBD1. In germline, CDR1 is KGHSH, CDR2 LQKENI. V dropped 3 bases and J dropped 11; count of bases not matched to a gene: 15. CDR3 length: 16 residues. CDR3 in amino acids: CASSPGIRGDRGKEYF. CDR3 nucleotide sequence: TGTGCCAGCTCACCGGGGATAAGAGGGGACAGGGGGAAGGAGTACTTC.

The chain has TRBV7-9 and TRBJ2-4; D tentatively fits TRBD1 or TRBD2 (6 bases each). This CDR3 comprises 14 residues. CDR1 is SEHNR and CDR2 is FQNEAQ in the germline V gene (reference sequence). V lost 0 bases, J lost 6 bases, and 9 bases lay in between. The CDR3 spells CASSLAGGRNIQYF. The CDR3 region has the DNA TGTGCCAGCAGCTTAGCCGGGGGCAGAAACATTCAGTACTTC.

This chain joins TRBV24-1 and TRBJ1-2; weak D call: TRBD1 (5 bases). The CDR3 totals 13 residues. With 5 bases removed from V and 5 bases from J, the gap between germline ends came to 11 bases. The germline gives CDR1 KGHDR, CDR2 SFDVKD. CDR3 DNA sequence: TGTGCCACCAGTGCCAAAGGGGTATATGGCTACACCTTC. Encoded protein: CATSAKGVYGYTF.

The genes are TRBV7-2 and TRBJ2-3, with 10 bases fitting TRBD2. The CDR3 is 15 amino acids. Germline CDR1 and CDR2: SGHTA and FQGNSA. J was trimmed by 4 bases and V by 4 bases; bases with no gene match: 5. The CDR3 here is CASSSGLAMADTQYF. CDR3 DNA sequence: TGTGCCAGCAGCTCGGGACTAGCGATGGCAGATACGCAGTATTTT.

This chain links TRBV25-1 with TRBJ1-2; 8 bases map to TRBD1. Germline V lookup: CDR1 MGHDK, CDR2 SYGVNS. J gave up 3 bases and V 6 bases, and 0 bases lay outside the gene matches. CDR3 length equals 12 residues. In DNA, the CDR3 is TGTGCCAGCAGGACAGGGGACTATGGCTACACCTTC. Translated, it gives CASRTGDYGYTF.

The chain couples TRBV3-1 (or the pseudogene TRBV3-2) to TRBJ2-3; 12 bases map to TRBD2. Trimming took 7 bases from V and 7 from J; bases not matched to a gene: 6. The CDR3 length is 14 residues. Germline CDR1 reads LGHDT; CDR2 reads YNNKEL (reference sequence). CDR3 sequence (DNA): TGTGCCAGCACTCTAGCGGGGGGGCAATATACGCAGTATTTT. The encoded protein is CASTLAGGQYTQYF.

V is TRBV25-1 and J is TRBJ1-3; D gene ambiguous. The CDR3 totals 15 residues. V shed 6 bases and J shed 2 bases, with 14 bases lying between them. In germline, CDR1 is MGHDK, CDR2 SYGVNS. CDR3 residues: CASRSEGSPGNTIYF. The CDR3 coding sequence is TGTGCCAGCAGGTCAGAGGGATCTCCTGGAAACACCATATATTTT.

The V gene is TRBV7-3, the J gene TRBJ2-3, with 8 nucleotides matching TRBD2. Germline loops: CDR1 SGHTA, CDR2 FQGTGA. Trimming removed 5 bases from V and 0 bases from J; junction bases left unmatched: 13. This CDR3 comprises 18 residues. The CDR3 here is CASSQTGVAGPSTDTQYF. In DNA form, the CDR3 reads TGTGCCAGCAGCCAAACGGGAGTAGCGGGACCTAGCACAGATACGCAGTATTTT.

V gene TRBV7-2 combines with J gene TRBJ2-4; D is unclear. This CDR3 has 15 residues. V was trimmed by 2 bases and J by 3 bases, leaving 11 bases between them. CDR1 and CDR2 (germline): SGHTA, FQGNSA. The DNA for the CDR3 is TGTGCCAGCAGCTTAAATCCCACGGTCAAAAACATTCAGTACTTC. This encodes CASSLNPTVKNIQYF.

The chain has TRBV6-5 and TRBJ1-1; D might be TRBD1 (6 bases). CDR1 MNHEY and CDR2 SVGAGI come from the germline V gene. V was pared by 7 bases and J by 12 bases, with 21 bases between. The CDR3 length is 13 residues. CDR3 sequence: CASTTFVGQKSFF. CDR3 bases: TGTGCCAGCACCACATTCGTTGGACAGAAATCTTTCTTT.

The rearrangement links TRBV10-3 to TRBJ2-3; D is perhaps TRBD1 (5 bases). The germline gives CDR1 ENHRY, CDR2 SYGVKD. The CDR3 spans 14 residues. V was cut by 2 bases and J by 3 bases, with 9 bases left in between. The DNA of the CDR3 is TGTGCCATCAGTGAGAATTCAGGGACAGATACGCAGTATTTT. Protein sequence: CAISENSGTDTQYF.

V gene TRBV13 combines with J gene TRBJ2-7; possibly TRBD1 for D (6 bases). Per germline, CDR1 PRHDT and CDR2 FYEKMQ (reference sequence). V was trimmed by 5 bases and J by 1 base, leaving 15 bases between them. There are 15 residues in the CDR3. The CDR3 region has the DNA TGTGCCAGCAGCACCCACAGGGAGATTTCCTACGAGCAGTACTTC. It translates to CASSTHREISYEQYF.

V is TRBV5-5 and J is TRBJ2-2; 10 bases line up with TRBD2. The CDR3 covers 16 residues. The J segment lost 0 bases and the V segment lost 4 bases, leaving 3 bases of the junction unmatched. Germline V lookup: CDR1 SGHKS, CDR2 YYEKEE (reference sequence). The CDR3 nucleotides read TGTGCCAGCAGCCTAACTAGCGGGGCGAACACCGGGGAGCTGTTTTTT. It specifies CASSLTSGANTGELFF.

J is TRBJ1-2 and V is TRBV7-8; D remains ambiguous. Germline V gives CDR1 SGHVS, CDR2 FQNEAQ. V lost 0 bases and J lost 2, with 7 bases in between. The CDR3 contains 14 residues. This CDR3 is CASSLAQINYGYTF. The CDR3 coding sequence is TGTGCCAGCAGCTTAGCTCAGATAAACTATGGCTACACCTTC.

The chain links TRBV2 to TRBJ1-1; the D gene is possibly TRBD1 (6 bases). V was trimmed by 7 bases and J by 0 bases, leaving 12 bases between them. The V gene's germline CDR1 is SNHLY and CDR2 FYNNEI. The CDR3 covers 14 residues. The CDR3 region has the DNA TGTGCCAGCATTCCGGGACACGTGAACACTGAAGCTTTCTTT. Its protein product is CASIPGHVNTEAFF.

The CDR3 reads CASSLGLAGGLNSYEQYF. DNA of the CDR3: TGCGCCAGCAGCTTGGGGCTAGCGGGGGGTCTCAACTCCTACGAGCAGTACTTC. The chain employs TRBV5-1 and TRBJ2-7; 11 positions match TRBD2. Per the germline V gene, CDR1 is SGHRS and CDR2 is YFSETQ. The CDR3 covers 18 residues. The J segment lost 0 bases and the V segment lost 0 bases, leaving 8 bases of the junction unmatched.

This chain connects TRBV5-1 to TRBJ1-4, with TRBD1 identical over 9 bases. The CDR3 runs to 14 residues. CDR1 is SGHRS, CDR2 YFSETQ, per germline. J was trimmed by 5 bases and V by 4 bases; bases with no gene match: 3. CDR3 nucleotide sequence: TGCGCCAGCAGCGTCGGGACAGGGAATGAAAAACTGTTTTTT. As protein: CASSVGTGNEKLFF. The variable domain in full, completed from reference TRBV5-1 and TRBJ1-4, reads KAGVTQTPRYLIKTRGQQVTLSCSPISGHRSVSWYQQTPGQGLQFLFEYFSETQRNKGNFPGRFSGRQFSNSRSEMNVSTLELGDSALYLCASSVGTGNEKLFFGSGTQLSVL.

V is TRBV6-5 and J is TRBJ2-1; TRBD2 matches 7 bases. The V and J ends lost 6 bases and 6 bases, in that order; junction bases with no gene match: 8. This CDR3 has 14 amino acids. CDR1 MNHEY and CDR2 SVGAGI come from the germline V gene. The CDR3 DNA reads as TGTGCCAGCAGGGGAACTAGCGTCCTCAATGAGCAGTTCTTC. Encoded protein: CASRGTSVLNEQFF.

This chain links TRBV7-2 with TRBJ2-7; no firm D call. This CDR3 contains 12 residues. The V and J ends lost 3 bases and 3 bases respectively, with 6 bases between them. Germline V CDR1 and CDR2: SGHTA, FQGNSA. The CDR3 sequence is CASSLIGYEQYF. CDR3 nucleotides: TGTGCCAGCAGCTTGATTGGCTACGAGCAGTACTTC.

V gene TRBV11-1 combines with J gene TRBJ1-1, with TRBD1 identical over 8 bases. Germline loops: CDR1 SGHAT, CDR2 FQDESV (reference sequence). Unmatched junction bases numbered 5, after V lost 4 bases and J lost 4 bases. CDR3 length: 14 residues. CDR3 nucleotides: TGTGCCAGCAGCTGGGACAGGTTGGGCACTGAAGCTTTCTTT. It encodes CASSWDRLGTEAFF.

This clone is large. The V and J genes are TRBV7-8 and TRBJ1-1; possibly TRBD1 for D (5 bases). V was cut by 6 bases and J by 4 bases, with 15 bases left in between. In germline, CDR1 is SGHVS, CDR2 FQNEAQ. The CDR3 runs to 14 residues. CDR3 region: CASSHREGTTEAFF. In DNA, the CDR3 is TGTGCCAGCAGTCACCGGGAAGGGACCACTGAAGCTTTCTTT.

This clone was observed a few times. This chain connects TRBV12-3 or TRBV12-4 to TRBJ1-1; D perhaps matches TRBD1 (5 bases). V was pared by 6 bases and J by 3 bases, with 8 bases between. CDR3 length: 12 amino acids. The CDR3 is CASSRGDTEAFF. The CDR3 DNA reads TGTGCCAGCAGCCGGGGGGACACTGAAGCTTTCTTT.

V gene TRBV9 combines with J gene TRBJ1-3; D is ambiguous. V lost 3 bases, J lost 2 bases, and 9 bases lay in between. This CDR3 spans 14 amino acids. From germline, CDR1 is SGDLS and CDR2 YYNGEE. The CDR3, as DNA: TGTGCCAGCAGCGCCACGGAGACTGGAAACACCATATATTTT. This codes for CASSATETGNTIYF.

The CDR3 bases are TGTGCCAGCAGTAATCCCACAGATACGCAGTATTTT. This sequence encodes CASSNPTDTQYF. V usage is TRBV6-5 and J usage is TRBJ2-3; D not certain. CDR3 size: 12 residues. Trimming stripped 5 bases from V and 2 bases from J, with 5 bases between. CDR1 and CDR2 from the germline V gene are MNHEY and SVGAGI.